This T cell receptor (beta chain) was observed in a study of shared clonotypes between healthy human individuals. Study-wide findings and caveats: Naive subsets tended to show greater estimated richness than memory subsets.

Regarding this clone: Its target is unknown. The same CDR3 arises from other DNA sequences in this sample as well.

This CDR3 comprises 13 residues. Trimming pared 0 bases from V and 3 bases from J, leaving 5 bases between. The germline V gene encodes CDR1 SGDLS and CDR2 YYNGEE. Here immunoSEQ multiplex PCR was the method, and the copy in TCRdb shows in-frame clones only, minus some. The table shows roughly 2.5 million clones, with just over 90% occurring only once. The donors, healthy adults who were HIV-negative, had experienced no recent acute infections or vaccinations. The rearrangement uses TRBV9 and TRBJ2-3; possibly TRBD1 for D (5 bases). Sequenced input: naive CD4+ T cells sorted from blood. The subset: CD45RA+ positively selected. This receptor was identified in a man aged 18-30 years in good health. The CDR3 sequence: CASSVGQTDTQYF. The DNA for the CDR3 is TGTGCCAGCAGCGTAGGACAGACAGATACGCAGTATTTT.